The present T cell receptor (beta chain) was sequenced within a study of cytomegalovirus exposure and HLA in healthy donors. Broader study findings: In a later analysis, HLA-associated TCR beta chains were more clonally expanded than equally common others. Researchers reported in a later analysis that a missense DCLRE1C variant was tied to TCR beta V- and J-gene trimming. Reportedly, cytomegalovirus status was diagnosed with high sensitivity and specificity.

To note about this clone: As yet, its antigen is unknown.

Germline loops: CDR1 MNHNY, CDR2 SVGAGI (reference sequence). The CDR3 sequence is 13 residues long. With V trimmed by 8 bases and J by 3 bases, 6 bases remained unmatched. Primers: 60 Vbeta forward and 13 Jbeta reverse. As originally analysed: It was a later analysis that counted approximately 81 million unique TCR beta chains, of which some 10 million were shared. Clones were sequenced by immunoSEQ multiplex PCR, and TCRdb holds only the in-frame ones, with some missing. V and J calls and clone size are copied from that table; D and trimming were computed from the DNA. The table lists some 130,000 clones, just under 85% of them singletons.

The TCR originated in a boy aged 2 to 10 in good health and CMV-seronegative. What was sequenced was PBMCs. The chain recombines TRBV6-6 with TRBJ2-7, with 8 bases identical to TRBD1. The CDR3: CASFRDRSYEQYF. The CDR3 DNA reads as TGTGCCAGCTTCAGGGACAGGAGCTACGAGCAGTACTTC.